Only one count was recorded for the clone carrying this T cell receptor (beta chain). What it binds is not known. Libraries were prepared by immunoSEQ multiplex PCR; TCRdb keeps only in-frame clonotypes and omits some of them. The sample carries 100,000 to 150,000 clones, about nine tenths recorded once. The CDR3 has 11 residues. The germline V and J ends were trimmed by 9 bases and 8 bases, with 11 bases remaining between them. Germline values: CDR1 ENHRY, CDR2 SYGVKD. This entry belongs to a study of T cell responses to AZD1222 COVID-19 vaccine. The study, taken as a whole, reports: All repertoire sampling was performed exclusively after the peak T cell response. Baseline seropositivity occurred in only a handful of AZD1222 recipients.

V and J are TRBV10-3 and TRBJ1-3; no definite D call. This TCR was sampled from an adult who received the AZD1222 COVID-19 vaccine. Here the sequenced sample was peripheral blood, taken 28 days after the second AZD1222 dose. The chain's CDR3 is CAIVRGDTIYF. The CDR3 DNA reads TGTGCCATTGTACGTGGGGACACCATATATTTT.